This T cell receptor beta chain is drawn from a study of shared clonotypes between healthy human individuals. On the study more broadly: Researchers assigned three CD4 naive, three CD4 memory, two CD8 naive and one CD8 memory plate to each donor.

Study observations and caveats: Clonotypes shared by all four sorted-subset donors had higher generation probabilities than non-shared clonotypes. Generally, naive subsets (rather than memory subsets) showed larger estimated richness.

V trimming: 5 bases; J trimming: 4 bases; junction bases outside the gene matches: 14. The CDR3 is 18 residues long. Germline-derived CDR1 and CDR2 are SEHNR and FQNEAQ (reference sequence). Sequencing used immunoSEQ multiplex PCR; TCRdb keeps in-frame clones, though not all of them. The table has approximately 1,500,000 clones, approximately 98% seen once. About this clone itself: Its antigen is currently unknown.

The chain uses TRBV7-9 and TRBJ2-1; TRBD2 matches at 10 bases. This sequence was found in a man aged 25-45 years in good health. The sequenced sample consisted of naive CD4+ T cells sorted from blood. The subset is: CD45RA+ positively selected. CDR3 in amino acids: CASSAPLKTSGLYNEQFF. CDR3 coding DNA: TGTGCCAGCAGCGCCCCCCTAAAGACTAGCGGGCTTTACAATGAGCAGTTCTTC.